These 18 T cell receptor beta chains originate from one sample sequenced in a study of cytomegalovirus exposure and HLA in healthy donors. Primers included in the PCR were 60 Vbeta and 13 Jbeta primers. Using immunoSEQ multiplex PCR, the repertoire was profiled, and TCRdb retains in-frame clones only, with some absent. The table has 64,000 or so clones, about 85% seen once. The sequenced sample was PBMCs. The receptors here all came from a female donor in good health and CMV-seronegative.

This rearrangement joins TRBV25-1 to TRBJ1-6; 9 bases fit TRBD1. CDR1 and CDR2 from the germline V gene are MGHDK and SYGVNS. CDR3 length: 15 residues. V dropped 8 bases and J dropped 8; count of bases not matched to a gene: 10. CDR3 sequence reads: CASSINGQGYSPLHF. The CDR3 region has the DNA TGTGCCAGCTCTATTAATGGACAGGGGTATTCACCCCTCCACTTT.

V gene TRBV5-6 combines with J gene TRBJ1-1; 8 bases match TRBD1. The CDR3 totals 15 residues. Germline CDR1 and CDR2: SGHDT and YYEEEE. Trimming cost V 0 bases and J 1 base; bases outside gene matches: 2. The DNA for the CDR3 is TGTGCCAGCAGCTTGGAAGGGACAGGGAACACTGAAGCTTTCTTT. It encodes CASSLEGTGNTEAFF.

This clone was detected once. The chain uses TRBV28 and TRBJ2-7; the match to TRBD2 covers 8 bases. From germline, CDR1 is MDHEN and CDR2 SYDVKM. J was trimmed by 4 bases and V by 8 bases; bases with no gene match: 10. This CDR3 region has 14 residues. The CDR3 protein is CASHPGGYAYEQYF. CDR3 DNA sequence: TGTGCCAGCCACCCGGGAGGGTACGCATACGAGCAGTACTTC.

The chain joins TRBV7-9 to TRBJ1-5, with unresolved D. CDR1 is SEHNR and CDR2 is FQNEAQ in the germline V gene (reference sequence). V lost 1 base and J 7 bases, leaving 8 bases between the germline ends. The CDR3 is 13 residues long. CDR3 loop: CASSLGAGQPQHF. CDR3 DNA: TGTGCCAGCAGCTTAGGGGCGGGCCAGCCCCAGCATTTT.

The chain links TRBV9 to TRBJ1-1; 10 bases align to TRBD1. The J segment lost 10 bases and the V segment lost 3 bases, leaving 9 bases of the junction unmatched. Looked up from germline, CDR1 is SGDLS and CDR2 is YYNGEE. This CDR3 is built from 14 residues. CDR3 in amino acids: CASSDRDRGGGAFF. DNA of the CDR3: TGTGCCAGCAGCGACCGGGACAGGGGCGGGGGAGCTTTCTTT.

The chain carries TRBV7-3 and TRBJ2-1, with D possibly matching TRBD2 (6 bases). Trimming took 1 base from V and 6 from J, leaving 13 bases between them. This CDR3 spans 15 amino acids. Germline V gene sequence: CDR1 SGHTA, CDR2 FQGTGA. The CDR3 region is CASSLSWGEGNEQFF. CDR3 in DNA: TGTGCCAGCAGCTTAAGTTGGGGGGAAGGCAATGAGCAGTTCTTC.

This clone was recorded once. J is TRBJ2-1 and V is TRBV5-1; 10 nucleotides match TRBD1. Germline values: CDR1 SGHRS, CDR2 YFSETQ. V was pared by 0 bases and J by 9 bases, with 9 bases of the junction left unmatched. This CDR3 has 16 residues. This chain's CDR3 is CASSLALGTGESEQFF. The DNA of the CDR3 is TGCGCCAGCAGCTTGGCGTTAGGGACAGGGGAGAGTGAGCAGTTCTTC.

The V gene is TRBV28, the J gene TRBJ2-5; D possibly corresponds to TRBD1 (7 bases). Germline lookup yields CDR1 MDHEN and CDR2 SYDVKM. V was shortened by 6 bases and J by 5 bases, with 19 bases between the two germline ends. The CDR3 length is 15 residues. The CDR3 DNA reads as TGTGCCAGCAGGAAATCGGGGGCAGGGGGTGAGACCCAGTACTTC. Translating gives CASRKSGAGGETQYF.

The chain joins TRBV27 to TRBJ1-1; 12 nucleotides match TRBD1. CDR1 is MNHEY, CDR2 SMNVEV, per germline (reference sequence). V lost 7 bases and J lost 4; bases outside the gene matches: 7. This CDR3 spans 15 amino acids. As DNA, the CDR3 is TGTGCCAGCAAACCGGGACAGGGGGCTGGCACTGAAGCTTTCTTT. Its translation: CASKPGQGAGTEAFF.

The chain carries TRBV19 and TRBJ1-5; no definite D call. V lost 7 bases and J 1 base, leaving 11 bases between the germline ends. The CDR3 covers 14 residues. Germline-derived CDR1 and CDR2 are LNHDA and SQIVND (reference sequence). Here the CDR3 DNA reads TGTGCCAGTATGGCGGGCCGGAGCAATCAGCCCCAGCATTTT. It codes for CASMAGRSNQPQHF.

The V call is TRBV29-1, the J call TRBJ2-5; TRBD1 is a possible D gene (6 bases). Trimming cost V 7 bases and J 5 bases, with 14 bases left between them. Germline CDR1 and CDR2: SQVTM and ANQGSEA. This CDR3 is built from 12 residues. CDR3 protein: CSGATGPETQYF. In DNA form, the CDR3 reads TGCAGCGGAGCGACAGGACCCGAGACCCAGTACTTC.

The CDR3, as DNA: TGTGCCAGCAGCTTATTCAGCCGGGGAGACGAGCAGTACTTC. Amino acids: CASSLFSRGDEQYF. The rearrangement uses TRBV11-2 and TRBJ2-7; possibly TRBD2 for D (5 bases). Germline CDR1 reads SGHAT; CDR2 reads FQNNGV. CDR3 length: 14 amino acids. Trimming took off 2 bases at V and 5 bases at J, with 13 bases between the two ends. Full variable domain (missing parts from reference TRBV11-2 and TRBJ2-7): EAGVAQSPRYKIIEKRQSVAFWCNPISGHATLYWYQQILGQGPKLLIQFQNNGVVDDSQLPKDRFSAERLKGVDSTLKIQPAKLEDSAVYLCASSLFSRGDEQYFGPGTRLTVT.

The chain couples TRBV7-9 to TRBJ1-3, with D possibly TRBD1 on 5 matching bases. Germline CDR1 reads SEHNR; CDR2 reads FQNEAQ (reference sequence). This CDR3 is 14 amino acids long. The V and J ends lost 2 bases and 1 base respectively, with 6 bases between them. The CDR3 protein is CASSLRGSGNTIYF. As DNA, the CDR3 is TGTGCCAGCAGCTTAAGGGGTTCTGGAAACACCATATATTTT. Full variable domain (remainder filled in from reference TRBV7-9 and TRBJ1-3): DTGVSQNPRHKITKRGQNVTFRCDPISEHNRLYWYRQTLGQGPEFLTYFQNEAQLEKSRLLSDRFSAERPKGSFSTLEIQRTEQGDSAMYLCASSLRGSGNTIYFGEGSWLTVV.

The chain links TRBV28 to TRBJ2-5; D call uncertain. The CDR3 extends over 13 amino acids. Between the trimmed V and J ends, which lost 2 bases and 8 bases, there was a span of 12 bases. Germline CDR1 and CDR2: MDHEN and SYDVKM. CDR3 DNA: TGTGCCAGCAGTTTACAGGCTGCCCTAACCCAGTACTTC. As protein: CASSLQAALTQYF.

V and J are TRBV27 and TRBJ1-1; D gene unclear. The CDR3 runs 14 residues. Germline CDR1 is MNHEY and CDR2 is SMNVEV (reference sequence). V shed 3 bases and J shed 0 bases, with 8 bases lying between them. The CDR3 loop is CASSLVSVNTEAFF. As DNA, the CDR3 is TGTGCCAGCAGTTTGGTTTCAGTGAACACTGAAGCTTTCTTT.

This clone showed up just once. The V gene is TRBV18, the J gene TRBJ2-2; the D gene is possibly TRBD2 (5 bases). The CDR3 length is 17 residues. Germline-derived CDR1 and CDR2 are KGHSH and LQKENI. V dropped 3 bases and J dropped 0 bases, with 14 bases sitting between them. Written as DNA, the CDR3 is TGTGCCAGCTCACCTGTCCGGGCGACTACGAACACCGGGGAGCTGTTTTTT. Amino acid sequence: CASSPVRATTNTGELFF.

To note about this clone: An end of the junction does not agree with germline; a read error may underlie this. The chain recombines TRBV15 with TRBJ1-4, with D possibly being TRBD1 (5 bases). Germline lookup yields CDR1 LNHNV and CDR2 YYDKDF (reference sequence). The CDR3 totals 15 residues. The CDR3 coding sequence is TGTGCCACCGGCAGATTTACCGGGGGTGGTGAAAAACTGTTTTTT. It translates to CATGRFTGGGEKLFF.

The genes are TRBV6-5 and TRBJ2-1; a weak D match, TRBD1 (5 bases). V lost 0 bases to trimming and J lost 6 bases, with 9 bases between them. CDR1 is MNHEY and CDR2 is SVGAGI in the germline V gene. CDR3 length: 14 residues. CDR3 DNA sequence: TGTGCCAGCAGTTACTCGATGGACACCAATGAGCAGTTCTTC. Residues: CASSYSMDTNEQFF.